This section outlines one TCR beta chain sequence together with its context. Its antigen is undetermined. These data originate in a study of blood T cells in healthy people across ages. Samples each had at least 6 micrograms of total RNA extracted. Study observations and caveats: A greater number of naive CD4+ cells and higher diversity distinguished long-lived donors from aged donors. TCR beta diversity, measured per million T cells, fell in a roughly linear way with age. Changes in expanded clonotypes were possibly confounded, as the CMV status of donors was unknown.

It was with a sample-barcoded 5' primer and a J-beta primer mix that a second PCR of roughly 6 to 12 cycles was run. One entry per CDR3 protein results from TCRdb running MiXCR on the 5' RACE reads. The table records 1,500,000 or so distinct CDR3 sequences, around 59% of them present only once. With 2 bases clipped from V and 3 bases from J, the junction kept 3 bases outside the gene matches. This CDR3 is 14 amino acids long. The germline V gene encodes CDR1 DFQATT and CDR2 SNEGSKA (reference sequence). The J gene is TRBJ2-1, the V gene TRBV20-1, with TRBD2 matching over 8 bases. The source is a man between 18 and 35 years old in good health. The sequencing input was blood. The DNA for the CDR3 is TGCAGTGCTAGAACCGCGGGGGGCTACAATGAGCAGTTCTTC. Translating it yields CSARTAGGYNEQFF.